This TCR beta chain was sequenced for a study of graft-versus-host responses after intestinal transplantation. Overall study: Those transplanted obtained multivisceral, liver-intestinal, or isolated intestinal grafts. Uniformly, recipients were administered anti-thymocyte globulin induction with subsequent tacrolimus and steroids for around 3 years.

This clone was seen only once. Antigen: not known. With 0 bases clipped from V and 0 bases from J, the junction kept 1 base outside the gene matches. The CDR3 covers 15 residues. CDR1 is ENHRY and CDR2 is SYGVKD in the germline V gene. The table came from immunoSEQ multiplex PCR; TCRdb's copy has only in-frame clones and leaves some out. The sample has about 120,000 clones, 85% to 95% seen once. Sequenced material: unstimulated CD8+ T cells sorted from spleen or lymph node cells, taken before intestinal transplant. The genes are TRBV10-3 and TRBJ1-1, with TRBD1 matching over 7 bases. The TCR originated in a human donor who received an intestinal transplant. CDR3 bases: TGTGCCATCAGTGAGTCGGGACAGCTGAACACTGAAGCTTTCTTT. Its translation: CAISESGQLNTEAFF.